Reported below is one T cell receptor beta chain. V gave up 2 bases and J gave up 2 bases; unmatched junction bases: 4. The CDR3 totals 15 residues. Germline-derived CDR1 and CDR2 are WSHSY and SAAADI. The sample belongs to a study of blood T cell repertoires in COVID-19. Study information: Italy, Spain and the United States were the sources of the convalescent and acute COVID-19 samples. PBMCs, B-cell-depleted T cells, or T cells were the source of the cDNA or gDNA that made up the material.

Per the study methods: Amplification of reference gene primers was used by the study to estimate nucleated cell counts. Produced via immunoSEQ multiplex PCR; TCRdb's table is partial and in-frame only. V and J calls and clone size come straight from that table; D and trimming were deduced from the DNA. The repertoire holds about 160,000 clones, with more than 65% as singletons. The genes are TRBV10-2 and TRBJ2-7; TRBD2 matches 9 bases. This receptor was taken from a woman aged 80 or over with active or convalescent COVID-19. Sequenced sample: peripheral blood. CDR3 in DNA: TGCGCCAGCAGTGAGATTAGCGGGGGAACCTACGAGCAGTACTTC. Translation: CASSEISGGTYEQYF.